This T cell receptor (beta chain) appears in the sequencing data of a study of beta chain features in type 1 diabetes. General study findings and limits: Moderately but significantly shorter TCRB CDR3s were found in Type 1 diabetes patients in all four CD4+ subsets.

Worth noting for this clone: The antigen remains unidentified.

Purity (above 98%) was reached by all sorted populations. The CDR3 spans 15 residues. CDR1 and CDR2 (germline): SQVTM, ANQGSEA. With 1 base clipped from V and 2 bases from J, the junction kept 2 bases outside the gene matches. cDNA synthesis used the whole RNA isolate, giving expressed TCRB sequences. For naive, central memory and regulatory T cell samples, reads averaged roughly 3.6 million. Only in-frame clones appear in the TCRdb table, and some are missing; sequencing was by immunoSEQ multiplex PCR. Here the sample spans hundreds of thousands of clones, around an eighth being singletons. This clonotype was sampled from a man younger than 35 with type 1 diabetes. This chain connects TRBV29-1 to TRBJ2-6; 7 nucleotides align to TRBD1. Sequencing was done on a sample of naive CD4+ T cells from blood. The CDR3 loop reads CSVEGDRAGANVLTF. CDR3 coding DNA: TGCAGCGTTGAAGGCGACAGGGCTGGGGCCAACGTCCTGACTTTC.